These T cell receptor beta chains were read from a single sample in a study of blood T cell repertoires in COVID-19. Repertoires were generated with immunoSEQ multiplex PCR, while TCRdb's copy carries only in-frame clones and drops some. The table shows about 130,000 clones, with approximately 89% occurring only once. The specimen sequenced was peripheral blood. The receptors originated from a woman aged 55-69 years with acute or convalescent COVID-19. CDR3s include the opening cysteine and the closing phenylalanine or tryptophan. The D gene is left open where the match is weak. The size field is filled for only some rows; it gives once, few, many or a size class.

CDR3 DNA	CDR3 protein	V gene	J gene	clone size	D gene
TGTGCCAGCCGGGATGGCTACTCCTACAATGAGCAGTTCTTC	CASRDGYSYNEQFF	TRBV6-5	TRBJ2-1	NA	NA
TGTGCCAGCAGCCAATGGGGCGCGGGGGACGGGGAGCTGTTTTTT	CASSQWGAGDGELFF	TRBV3-1/TRBV3-2	TRBJ2-2	NA	TRBD2
TGTGCCAGCAGCCAAGTACAAGCGGGGGAAAAACTGTTTTTT	CASSQVQAGEKLFF	TRBV7-9	TRBJ1-4	once	NA
TGTGCCAGCAGCCTTCTCGGACTCTACGAGCAGTACTTC	CASSLLGLYEQYF	TRBV28	TRBJ2-7	NA	NA
TGTGCCAGCAGCGCTTGGGGGACAGGCAGCGAAAAACTGTTTTTT	CASSAWGTGSEKLFF	TRBV9	TRBJ1-4	NA	TRBD1
TGTGCCAGCAGCTTCCTGACAGGGGTAAACACCGGGGAGCTGTTTTTT	CASSFLTGVNTGELFF	TRBV5-4	TRBJ2-2	NA	TRBD1
TGTGCCAGTAGTATCCCTGGGACAGGGAAGAGTTTCTTT	CASSIPGTGKSFF	TRBV19	TRBJ1-1	NA	TRBD1
TGTGCCTGGAGGAACCGTAATCCGGGACACCACCCAATTGGGGCCAACGTCCTGACTTTC	CAWRNRNPGHHPIGANVLTF	TRBV30	TRBJ2-6	NA	NA
TGTGCCAGCAGCCCTCGAGTGGGGGCCGGTAATTCACCCCTCCACTTT	CASSPRVGAGNSPLHF	TRBV5-8	TRBJ1-6	NA	NA
TGTGCCAGCAGCTTGGATCAGGCTAGCACAGATACGCAGTATTTT	CASSLDQASTDTQYF	TRBV5-4	TRBJ2-3	NA	NA
TGTGCCAGCAGTCTAGCGGGAGTGGCCGGGGAGCTGTTTTTT	CASSLAGVAGELFF	TRBV3-1/TRBV3-2	TRBJ2-2	NA	TRBD2
TGTGCCAGCAGCGTTCAAGGACAGGGGATCACTGAAGCTTTCTTT	CASSVQGQGITEAFF	TRBV9	TRBJ1-1	NA	TRBD1
TGTGCCAGCAGCCCGGGGGGGGTTGAGCAGTTCTTC	CASSPGGVEQFF	TRBV5-4	TRBJ2-1	NA	TRBD2
TGTGCCAGCACCCGCCTTGGGGGGATAAAAGAGACCCAGTACTTC	CASTRLGGIKETQYF	TRBV6-1	TRBJ2-5	NA	NA
TGCGCCAGCAGCCGGACAGGGAACACTGAAGCTTTCTTT	CASSRTGNTEAFF	TRBV10-1	TRBJ1-1	NA	TRBD1
TGTGCCAGCAGTCGGGGGGCCGGGGAGCTGTTTTTT	CASSRGAGELFF	TRBV11-2	TRBJ2-2	NA	TRBD2
TGTGCCAGCTCACCGGGACTGACGAACACTGAAGCTTTCTTT	CASSPGLTNTEAFF	TRBV18	TRBJ1-1	NA	NA
TGTGCCAGTGCGGAGAGGGCAAGGGAGGAGACCCAGTACTTC	CASAERAREETQYF	TRBV19	TRBJ2-5	NA	NA
TGTGCTAGCAGCACCGGACAGGGGTTGAATGAGCAGTTCTTC	CASSTGQGLNEQFF	TRBV7-7	TRBJ2-1	NA	TRBD1
TGTGCCAGCAGTTCCTACAGGGGGCAGACTGAAGCTTTCTTT	CASSSYRGQTEAFF	TRBV28	TRBJ1-1	NA	TRBD1
TGTGCCAGCAGTTCTCTAGGAGGAACTCGCGAAGGCGACTATGGCTACACCTTC	CASSSLGGTREGDYGYTF	TRBV25-1	TRBJ1-2	once	NA
TGTGCCAGCAGTCGGGGACTAGCGGGAGCGGTCTCCTACAATGAGCAGTTCTTC	CASSRGLAGAVSYNEQFF	TRBV6-6	TRBJ2-1	NA	TRBD2
TGTGCCAGCAGTTTGACACTGAACACTGAAGCTTTCTTT	CASSLTLNTEAFF	TRBV6-5	TRBJ1-1	NA	NA
TGTGCCAGCAGTCGGACAGTAAACGATCAGCCCCAGCATTTT	CASSRTVNDQPQHF	TRBV6-5	TRBJ1-5	few	NA
TGCGCCAGCACCCGCCCCAATGCTCCCCTCGAGAACTTC	CASTRPNAPLENF	TRBV10-2	TRBJ2-5	NA	NA
TGTGCCAGCAGCCCCCCCCTAGGACAGGGGTTATACAATGAGCAGTTCTTC	CASSPPLGQGLYNEQFF	TRBV5-4	TRBJ2-1	NA	TRBD1
TGTGCCAGCAGCGTACGCGGGACAGCCAATGAGCAGTTCTTC	CASSVRGTANEQFF	TRBV9	TRBJ2-1	NA	NA
TGTGCCAGCTCACCACCTGGCGACAGGGGTGAAAAACTGTTTTTT	CASSPPGDRGEKLFF	TRBV18	TRBJ1-4	NA	TRBD1
TGCGCCAGCAGGGTCGGGACAGCGAACTATGGCTACACCTTC	CASRVGTANYGYTF	TRBV5-1	TRBJ1-2	NA	TRBD1
TGTGCCAGTAGGGGCGGGGGGTCCTACGAGCAGTACTTC	CASRGGGSYEQYF	TRBV19	TRBJ2-7	NA	TRBD2
TGCGCCAGCAGCCAAGAATATGCGGGAGCGGGCTACAATGAGCAGTTCTTC	CASSQEYAGAGYNEQFF	TRBV4-1	TRBJ2-1	NA	TRBD2
TGTGCTAGTTTGGGGACAGGGTCCGACACCGGGGAGCTGTTTTTT	CASLGTGSDTGELFF	TRBV12-5	TRBJ2-2	NA	TRBD1
TGTGCCAGCAGTGAAACGTCAGGGTACCTTTTGAACACTGAAGCTTTCTTT	CASSETSGYLLNTEAFF	TRBV2	TRBJ1-1	NA	NA
TGTGCCAGCAGTGAAATTTGGGACAGGGTGGAATCACCCCTCCACTTT	CASSEIWDRVESPLHF	TRBV6-1	TRBJ1-6	few	TRBD1
TGTGCCACCAGTGATGCCCCGAGGGATACGCAGTATTTT	CATSDAPRDTQYF	TRBV24-1	TRBJ2-3	NA	NA
TGTGCCAGCAGTTACGGCGGGAGGGCCAACGAGCAGTACTTC	CASSYGGRANEQYF	TRBV6-5	TRBJ2-7	NA	TRBD2
TGTGCCAGCAGTGAAAGAGTCGGGGGGTTCTCCTACAATGAGCAGTTCTTC	CASSERVGGFSYNEQFF	TRBV2	TRBJ2-1	NA	TRBD2
TGTGCCAGCAGTTTGGGGGGAACCCTGTACACTGAAGCTTTCTTT	CASSLGGTLYTEAFF	TRBV28	TRBJ1-1	NA	NA
TGTGCCTGGAGTGCCATTGGGCAGGGTACTGGAAACACCATATATTTT	CAWSAIGQGTGNTIYF	TRBV30	TRBJ1-3	NA	NA
TGTGCCAGCAGCCAACAACTAGCGGGAGGGGAGCAGTACTTC	CASSQQLAGGEQYF	TRBV3-1/TRBV3-2	TRBJ2-7	NA	TRBD2
TGTGCCAGCAGCTTGGGTGGGAGGGCCGGAGATACGCAGTATTTT	CASSLGGRAGDTQYF	TRBV5-6	TRBJ2-3	NA	TRBD2
TGTGCCAGCATCCCCCGGCGGGGGAACACTGAAGCTTTCTTT	CASIPRRGNTEAFF	TRBV7-8	TRBJ1-1	NA	NA
TGTGCCAGAAGCTTGGACAGGGAAAGGAATCAGCCCCAGCATTTT	CARSLDRERNQPQHF	TRBV5-3	TRBJ1-5	few	NA
TGTGCCAGTAGTGGGGGAGCAGGGGGCCAGCCCCAGCATTTT	CASSGGAGGQPQHF	TRBV19	TRBJ1-5	NA	TRBD1
TGTGCCAGTAGCGAATTGACAGGGTACAATGAGCAGTTCTTC	CASSELTGYNEQFF	TRBV19	TRBJ2-1	NA	TRBD1